This T cell receptor beta chain was retrieved from a study of blood T cell repertoires in COVID-19. Deletions cut 6 bases from V and 0 bases from J, with 11 bases between. The V gene's germline CDR1 is MNHEY and CDR2 SVGAGI. This CDR3 is 14 amino acids long. Here immunoSEQ multiplex PCR was the method, and the copy in TCRdb shows in-frame clones only, minus some. There are a few hundred thousand clones in the sample; approximately 87% occur only once, and approximately 6.2% lies in the top ten. The sample was peripheral blood. This clonotype originated in a man aged 55-75 years who had recovered from COVID-19. The chain links TRBV6-5 to TRBJ1-2, with D tentatively TRBD1 (6 bases). CDR3 region: CASRATGTNYGYTF. For the CDR3, the DNA is TGTGCCAGCAGGGCAACAGGGACTAACTATGGCTACACCTTC.